This passage covers 22 T cell receptor beta chains from one sample sequenced in a study of vaccination and CD4 T cells after COVID-19. Stated treatment: approximately 11-day PBMC culture with coronavirus spike peptide pools or control peptides (ViraFEST assay). Their cognate antigens are unknown. The assay that was used to sequence DNA from cultured CD4+ T cells was the Oncomine TCR Beta short-read assay. TCRdb reprocessed the PCR reads with MiXCR, giving one entry per CDR3 protein. The data hold about 20,000 distinct CDR3 sequences, with more than 50% observed a single time. Sequencing was performed on CD4+ T cells from blood, cultured in vitro, taken before SARS-CoV-2 vaccination. Receptors originate from a human donor who had recovered from COVID-19.

For the CDR3, the DNA is TGTGCCAGCAGTGAAGGTGGGAACACTGAAGCTTTCTTT. This codes for CASSEGGNTEAFF. This chain connects TRBV28 to TRBJ1-1; D is unclear. The CDR3 extends over 13 amino acids. Between the trimmed V and J ends, which lost 5 bases and 1 base, there was a span of 8 bases. Germline V CDR1 and CDR2: MDHEN, SYDVKM.

A single count supports this clonotype. The chain combines TRBV30 with TRBJ2-5; D remains ambiguous. The CDR3 totals 14 residues. Germline CDR1 and CDR2: GTSNPN and SVGIG (reference sequence). Deletions cut 3 bases from V and 4 bases from J, with 15 bases between. CDR3 loop: CAWSGPGSGETQYF. DNA for the CDR3: TGTGCCTGGAGCGGTCCAGGATCGGGAGAGACCCAGTACTTC.

The gene calls are TRBV20-1 and TRBJ1-1; tentative D call: TRBD1 (5 bases). The CDR3 covers 13 residues. CDR1 and CDR2 (germline): DFQATT, SNEGSKA (reference sequence). The V end was cut by 7 bases, the J end by 5 bases, with 17 bases between. CDR3 nucleotides: TGCAGTGTGCGGGGCGGGGTACGGACTGAAGCTTTCTTT. This encodes CSVRGGVRTEAFF.

V and J are TRBV20-1 and TRBJ2-7; D is perhaps TRBD1 (6 bases). V was clipped by 6 bases and J by 7 bases, with 19 bases between them. The CDR3 loop spans 13 amino acids. The germline gives CDR1 DFQATT, CDR2 SNEGSKA (reference sequence). Here the CDR3 reads CSAAPETGWEQYF. Written as DNA, the CDR3 is TGCAGTGCCGCTCCCGAAACAGGGTGGGAGCAGTACTTC.

The chain joins TRBV15 to TRBJ2-3; D may be TRBD1 (6 bases). V gave up 0 bases and J gave up 0 bases, with 22 bases separating them. CDR3 length: 20 amino acids. Germline-derived CDR1 and CDR2 are LNHNV and YYDKDF (reference sequence). The CDR3 loop is CATSREGNRALRWSTDTQYF. In DNA, the CDR3 is TGTGCCACCAGCAGAGAAGGGAACAGGGCACTGCGGTGGAGCACAGATACGCAGTATTTT.

The gene calls are TRBV12-3 or TRBV12-4 and TRBJ2-3; D is unresolved. The CDR3 runs 14 residues. V shed 3 bases and J shed 0 bases, with 7 bases lying between them. CDR3 in DNA: TGTGCCAGCAGTTTCTCCTCCAGCACAGATACGCAGTATTTT. Translation gives CASSFSSSTDTQYF.

The chain has TRBV12-3 or TRBV12-4 and TRBJ2-5; D is perhaps TRBD2 (5 bases). Trimming took 3 bases from V and 4 from J, leaving 6 bases between them. The CDR3 runs 12 residues. The CDR3 region has the DNA TGTGCCAGCAGTTTTGGAGGAGAGACCCAGTACTTC. Amino acid sequence: CASSFGGETQYF.

J is TRBJ2-1 and V is TRBV7-9; 12 bases align to TRBD2. Trimming took 5 bases from V and 0 from J; bases not matched to a gene: 8. The CDR3 has 18 amino acids. The germline V gene has CDR1 SEHNR and CDR2 FQNEAQ (reference sequence). The chain's CDR3 is CASSLTSGRGGSYNEQFF. CDR3 coding DNA: TGTGCCAGCAGCCTGACTAGCGGGAGAGGGGGCTCCTACAATGAGCAGTTCTTC.

This clonotype appeared a few times. The chain carries TRBV28 and TRBJ1-5, with 7 positions matching TRBD1. This CDR3 comprises 15 residues. Germline V gene data show CDR1 as MDHEN and CDR2 as SYDVKM. V was pared by 3 bases and J by 5 bases, with 7 bases of the junction left unmatched. The CDR3 DNA is TGTGCCAGCAGTTTCTTGACAGGGCGGTATCAGCCCCAGCATTTT. Its protein product is CASSFLTGRYQPQHF.

The sample holds one count of this clonotype. This rearrangement joins TRBV7-2 to TRBJ2-2; D remains unclear. This CDR3 comprises 14 residues. V shed 1 base and J shed 1 base, with 4 bases lying between them. CDR1 SGHTA and CDR2 FQGNSA come from the germline V gene. This chain's CDR3 is CASSLDRNTGELFF. CDR3 nucleotide sequence: TGTGCCAGCAGCTTAGACAGGAACACCGGGGAGCTGTTTTTT.

This clonotype was counted a few times. V is TRBV5-6 and J is TRBJ1-2; 7 nucleotides agree with TRBD1. The germline CDR1 and CDR2 sequences are SGHDT and YYEEEE. The J segment lost 3 bases and the V segment lost 2 bases, leaving 4 bases of the junction unmatched. The CDR3 runs 14 residues. The CDR3 here is CASSFLDRDYGYTF. As DNA, the CDR3 is TGTGCCAGCAGCTTCCTTGACAGGGACTATGGCTACACCTTC.

The DNA of the CDR3 is TGTGCCAGCAGCTTCCGGGACAGGGGCGACGGAATGAACACTGAAGCTTTCTTT. This encodes CASSFRDRGDGMNTEAFF. The chain carries TRBV21-1 and TRBJ1-1; the table's D call of TRBD1 was not tested on the DNA. TRBV21-1 is classified as a pseudogene. CDR3 length: 18 amino acids.

This clonotype came up once. V and J are TRBV6-5 and TRBJ2-3; 11 positions match TRBD2. The CDR3 sequence is 19 residues long. Germline V CDR1 and CDR2: MNHEY, SVGAGI. Germline trimming cut 0 bases from V and 1 base from J; bases unmatched to any gene: 9. CDR3 loop: CASSYSGSGRAGGTDTQYF. Here the CDR3 DNA reads TGTGCCAGCAGTTACTCGGGTAGCGGGAGGGCCGGTGGCACAGATACGCAGTATTTT.

This clonotype appeared a few times. The chain couples TRBV15 to TRBJ2-3, with TRBD2 matching over 8 bases. CDR3 length: 16 residues. Trimming took 5 bases from V and 3 from J; bases not matched to a gene: 10. The germline gives CDR1 LNHNV, CDR2 YYDKDF (reference sequence). The DNA of the CDR3 is TGTGCCACCAGCCTGCCGGGTAGCGGGATAACAGATACGCAGTATTTT. The encoded protein is CATSLPGSGITDTQYF.

This clonotype has just a few counts. CDR3 loop: CATSRVASGIGTDTQYF. DNA of the CDR3: TGTGCCACCAGCAGAGTGGCTAGCGGGATTGGGACAGATACGCAGTATTTT. The chain links TRBV15 to TRBJ2-3; TRBD2 matches 9 bases. The CDR3 runs 17 residues. Trimming removed 1 base from V and 3 bases from J; junction bases left unmatched: 8. Per the germline V gene, CDR1 is LNHNV and CDR2 is YYDKDF (reference sequence).

The rearrangement links TRBV28 to TRBJ1-1; the D gene is possibly TRBD1 (6 bases). The CDR3 sequence is 15 residues long. Trimming cost V 6 bases and J 5 bases, with 19 bases left between them. Germline V gene lookup returns CDR1 MDHEN and CDR2 SYDVKM. The CDR3 reads CASSRDRRSRTEAFF. The DNA of the CDR3 is TGTGCCAGCAGCCGTGACAGGAGATCTAGGACTGAAGCTTTCTTT.

The genes are TRBV18 and TRBJ2-3; D is ambiguous. Between the trimmed V and J ends, which lost 1 base and 4 bases, there was a span of 6 bases. The CDR3 loop spans 13 amino acids. Germline-derived CDR1 and CDR2 are KGHSH and LQKENI. The CDR3 is CASSPRLADTQYF. CDR3 in DNA: TGTGCCAGCTCACCACGGTTGGCAGATACGCAGTATTTT.

V and J are TRBV6-1 and TRBJ2-3; 8 nucleotides align to TRBD1. Germline V gene lookup returns CDR1 MNHNS and CDR2 SASEGT. The ends lost 6 bases at V and 2 bases at J; junction bases unmatched: 4. The CDR3 has 14 residues. CDR3 DNA: TGTGCCAGCAGAGAGGACAGGGTCACAGATACGCAGTATTTT. Its translation: CASREDRVTDTQYF.

This clonotype was seen only a few times. The genes are TRBV15 and TRBJ1-2; possible D gene TRBD1, 5 bases. The CDR3 runs 12 residues. V lost 0 bases, J lost 8 bases, and 7 bases lay in between. Per germline, CDR1 LNHNV and CDR2 YYDKDF (reference sequence). CDR3 residues: CATSREWDGYTF. As DNA, the CDR3 is TGTGCCACCAGCAGAGAATGGGACGGCTACACCTTC.

V usage is TRBV4-3 and J usage is TRBJ2-7; 11 bases agree with TRBD1. Trimming took 3 bases from V and 1 from J; bases not matched to a gene: 2. Germline V gene sequence: CDR1 LGHNA, CDR2 YSLEER. CDR3 size: 15 residues. Here the CDR3 reads CASSQGQGDSYEQYF. DNA of the CDR3: TGCGCCAGCAGCCAGGGACAGGGGGATTCCTACGAGCAGTACTTC.

In regard to this clonotype: The junction departs from germline at one end; a sequencing error may be responsible. V gene TRBV29-1 combines with J gene TRBJ2-1; 8 nucleotides align to TRBD2. The CDR3 spans 13 residues. Germline V gene sequence: CDR1 SQVTM, CDR2 ANQGSEA. The CDR3 DNA reads TGCAGCGTGTTACTAGCGGTCTACAATGGGCAGTTCTTC. Its translation is CSVLLAVYNGQFF.

The chain employs TRBV3-1 and TRBJ2-3, with a possible D match to TRBD2 (7 bases). Germline V gene sequence: CDR1 LGHDT, CDR2 YNNKEL (reference sequence). Trimming removed 0 bases from V and 5 bases from J, with 27 bases in between. The CDR3 totals 20 residues. In DNA, the CDR3 is TGTGCCAGCAGCCAAGATTGGGGGGGCCGGGAGGACCTCACATTAGATACGCAGTATTTT. This translates into CASSQDWGGREDLTLDTQYF.